This entry features one T cell receptor beta chain sequence. No antigen is known for it. The sample holds no much larger clone one base away, and base qualities are not on file. These data originate in a study of blood T cell repertoires in COVID-19 (dated by TCRdb to between 2020 and 2021). Regarding the research as a whole: Collaborator samples came from the United States, Italy and Spain and covered acute and convalescent phases of COVID-19. Sample metadata almost always included a de-identified subject ID, COVID-19 status, age in years and sex. HLA class I and class II types, where available, came from metadata supplied by the sample provider rather than from assay-based typing. The samples were drawn from two sources: the first 160 participants of the ongoing ImmuneRACE study, and over 1,000 subjects contributed by 6 global collaborators. The prospective study material was composed of cDNA or gDNA derived from T cells, B-cell-depleted T cells, or PBMCs. The dataset comprised deeply sampled blood TCRbeta repertoires from subjects exposed to, actively infected with, or recovered from COVID-19. The repertoires were made available in a free public database intended to serve as a resource for research on the immune response to SARS-CoV-2.

TCRbeta CDR3 regions were amplified from genomic DNA using the immunoSEQ Assay, a bias-controlled multiplex PCR. The published analysis was carried out like this. The number of nucleated cells in each sample was estimated from the amplification of reference gene primers within the assay. To quantify the absolute abundance of each unique TCRbeta CDR3 rearrangement, sequence reads were collapsed and filtered. For each sample, productive Simpson clonality was calculated by taking the square root of Simpson's diversity index across productive rearrangements. TCRdb retrieved this table from immuneACCESS and kept in-frame rearrangements only. Not all clones are present; in checked studies, unresolved V genes account for under half, and no reason is known for the remainder. V and J calls and clone size come straight from that table; D and trimming were deduced from the DNA. The sample data list about 210,000 clones, and around 80% of these were observed just once. The leading ten clones occupy around 4.7% of the sample.

Participants in the prospective study were aged about 18 to 95 years, lived in approximately 26 United States geographic areas, and enrolled through a virtual design. In the prospective study, participants were assigned to cohorts based on the clinical history participants reported in a screening survey and a study questionnaire. Each participant in the prospective study had whole blood, serum and a nasopharyngeal or oropharyngeal swab collected by mobile phlebotomists. Prospective study participants could optionally give additional blood draws and questionnaires over an approximately 2-month period. Before DNA extraction, blood samples from the prospective study were shipped at room temperature or frozen. The investigation overall reported the following: The amount of clinical and demographic metadata varied by source and participant and was provided uncurated.

What was sequenced was PBMCs or T cells enriched from blood (not recorded which). The source is a man aged 25-45 years with acute COVID-19.

This receptor has the CDR3 CASSLASGGLYNEQFF. The sequenced DNA is TGCGCCAGCAGCTTGGCTAGCGGGGGCCTATACAATGAGCAGTTCTTC. The chain employs TRBV5-1 and TRBJ2-1; 10 bases in the junction line up with TRBD2. The CDR3 measures 16 amino acids from cysteine to phenylalanine. Kept here is only the CDR3 DNA, which spans 48 bases and is read in frame from base 1. V has 0 bases trimmed and J has 4 bases trimmed; junction bases matching no gene number 4. The germline V gene gives CDR1 as SGHRS and CDR2 as YFSETQ.